Listed below are T cell receptor beta chains from one sample, sequenced in a study of blood T cell repertoires in COVID-19. Some clones are missing from TCRdb's copy, which holds only in-frame ones; the method was immunoSEQ multiplex PCR. This sample has 150,000 to 200,000 clones; around 86% occur once, and the top ten carry roughly 8.2%. Sequenced input: peripheral blood. Every receptor here comes from a man in his 60s with acute or convalescent COVID-19. Each CDR3 is given with its conserved first and last residue. Clone size is not always given. Where it is, it says once, few, many or a class for expanded clones.

>11|TRBJ2-1|-|TRBV28
CASSTNNEQFF
>15|TRBJ1-4|few|TRBV7-9
CASSLDTAQKAKLFF
>16|TRBJ1-3|-|TRBV7-6
CASSLIRPGDGNTIYF
>15|TRBJ2-7|-|TRBV19
CASSSDNRGAYEQYF
>14|TRBJ2-1|-|TRBV29-1
CSVKSGSSYNEQFF
>18|TRBJ1-3|few|TRBV7-9
CASSPKGGGSGERNTIYF
>14|TRBJ1-3|-|TRBV5-1
CASSPVNRDNTIYF
>18|TRBJ2-7|-|TRBV28
CASSLSPLQGAYAYEQYF
>14|TRBJ2-7|-|TRBV9
CASSARESSYEQYF
>13|TRBJ2-7|-|TRBV29-1
CSVGGAASSEQYF
>16|TRBJ2-1|-|TRBV19
CASSTTGTGGPNEQFF
>14|TRBJ1-6|few|TRBV13
CASSSDERGSPLHF
>13|TRBJ1-1|-|TRBV12-3/TRBV12-4
CASSLQGGTEAFF
>20|TRBJ2-3|once|TRBV10-3
CAIRRGASGREGPSTDTQYF
>19|TRBJ1-4|-|TRBV6-2/TRBV6-3
CASSYTRTDWPSTNEKLFF
>13|TRBJ1-5|-|TRBV5-5
CASSRDTNQPQHF
>16|TRBJ1-1|-|TRBV27
CASSPPSWTMNTEAFF
>11|TRBJ1-1|-|TRBV20-1
CSAKIIPEAFF
>15|TRBJ1-2|-|TRBV6-2/TRBV6-3
CASSYSAGAVDGYTF
>16|TRBJ2-7|few|TRBV6-2/TRBV6-3
CASSTYRLAGFYEQYF
>15|TRBJ2-6|-|TRBV4-1
CASSHSEDGANVLTF
>16|TRBJ1-5|few|TRBV18
CASWKTGGYSNQPQHF
>14|TRBJ1-1|-|TRBV2
CASSVYSYNTEAFF
>13|TRBJ2-1|few|TRBV10-3
CAISERGANEQFF
>13|TRBJ1-2|-|TRBV7-9
CASSPLVGGGYTF
>15|TRBJ1-1|-|TRBV7-9
CASSLWGVGDTEAFF
>13|TRBJ2-3|-|TRBV5-1
CASSLAYGAGGFF
>16|TRBJ2-7|-|TRBV7-2
CASSLATGFRTYEQYF
>20|TRBJ2-5|-|TRBV28
CASSLGGPASWFGSTETQYF
>14|TRBJ1-2|-|TRBV5-8
CASSRDRGPSGYTF
>13|TRBJ1-1|-|TRBV3-1/TRBV3-2
CASSQDWRGGAFF
>13|TRBJ1-1|few|TRBV30
CAWSRQGSSGSFF
>13|TRBJ1-2|-|TRBV7-2
CASSEDTVGGYTF
>16|TRBJ2-3|-|TRBV7-9
CASSLGGTGWPDTQYF
>13|TRBJ2-5|-|TRBV19
CASSVRVQETQYF
>16|TRBJ2-3|-|TRBV27
CASSFTSRASTDTQYF
>20|TRBJ1-3|-|TRBV21-1
CASSKAPSITGGFSGNTIYF
>17|TRBJ1-4|once|TRBV29-1
CSVEIRPPGYYNEKLFF
>13|TRBJ1-2|-|TRBV28
CASLPGQGTGYTF
>15|TRBJ2-1|once|TRBV2
CASSVEREGYNEQFF
>16|TRBJ2-7|-|TRBV15
CATSRDPGEPTYEQYF
>14|TRBJ2-7|-|TRBV13
CASRLRERGYEQYF
>14|TRBJ2-7|-|TRBV20-1
CSASPRDRGYEQYF
>14|TRBJ2-7|-|TRBV28
CASNQGDERYEQYF
>15|TRBJ1-2|-|TRBV21-1
CASSKASGGANGYTF